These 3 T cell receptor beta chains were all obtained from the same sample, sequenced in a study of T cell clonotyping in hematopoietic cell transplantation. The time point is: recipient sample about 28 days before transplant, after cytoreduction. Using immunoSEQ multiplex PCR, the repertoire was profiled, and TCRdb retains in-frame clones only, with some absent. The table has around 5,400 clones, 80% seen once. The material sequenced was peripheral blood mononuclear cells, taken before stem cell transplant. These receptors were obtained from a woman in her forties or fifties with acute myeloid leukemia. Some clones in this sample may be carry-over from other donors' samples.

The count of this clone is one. The CDR3 reads CASSGPTSGRRETQYF. The CDR3 bases are TGTGCCAGCAGTGGGCCGACTAGCGGGAGACGAGAGACCCAGTACTTC. V usage is TRBV6-1 and J usage is TRBJ2-5, with 12 bases that match TRBD2. Looked up from germline, CDR1 is MNHNS and CDR2 is SASEGT. The CDR3 length is 16 residues. V gave up 4 bases and J gave up 4 bases; unmatched junction bases: 7.

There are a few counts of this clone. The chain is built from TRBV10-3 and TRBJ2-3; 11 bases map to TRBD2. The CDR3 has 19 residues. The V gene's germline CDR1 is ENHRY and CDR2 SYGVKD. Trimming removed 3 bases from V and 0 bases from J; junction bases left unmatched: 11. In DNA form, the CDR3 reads TGTGCCATCAGTGACGGTGTGGCTAGCGGGAGGTCAAGCACAGATACGCAGTATTTT. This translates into CAISDGVASGRSSTDTQYF.

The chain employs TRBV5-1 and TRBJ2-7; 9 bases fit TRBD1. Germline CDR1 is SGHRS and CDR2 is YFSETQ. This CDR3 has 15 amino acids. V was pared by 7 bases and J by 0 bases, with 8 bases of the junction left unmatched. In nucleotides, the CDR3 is TGCGCCAGCTGGCTCGGACAGGGGAGCTCCTACGAGCAGTACTTC. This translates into CASWLGQGSSYEQYF.